This T cell receptor beta chain was captured by sequencing in a study of CD8+ T cells in alopecia areata. Study-level background: In an open-label trial, patients got 5 to 10 mg tofacitinib twice daily.

Concerning this clone: Its antigen is unknown.

RNA was isolated and reverse transcribed to cDNA, the sequencing template. Here immunoSEQ multiplex PCR was the method, and the copy in TCRdb shows in-frame clones only, minus some. Among under 250,000 clones listed, more than 45% were seen once. General study findings and limits: On tofacitinib, scalp clonality and expanded CD8+ clones among top 100 fell significantly. Clonality exceeded that of normal scalp in lesional scalp, most notably in alopecia totalis/universalis.

This CDR3 region has 11 residues. V was shortened by 7 bases and J by 6 bases, with 9 bases between the two germline ends. Germline CDR1 reads MNHEY; CDR2 reads SVGAGI. The treatment: oral pan-JAK inhibitor, 5-10 mg twice daily. Punch biopsies of lesional scalp, plus peripheral blood, were taken from alopecia areata patients. The sequence derives from a human donor with alopecia areata. The rearrangement uses TRBV6-5 and TRBJ1-1; tentative D call: TRBD1 (5 bases). The sample here was CD4+ T cells sorted from blood, taken at week 4, from a patient treated with tofacitinib. The chain's CDR3 is CASKRQSEAFF. CDR3 DNA sequence: TGTGCCAGCAAGAGACAGTCTGAAGCTTTCTTT.